These 14 T cell receptor beta chains came from one sample sequenced in a study of PD-1 blockade in classical Hodgkin lymphoma. Assay: immunoSEQ multiplex PCR; the TCRdb copy retains only in-frame clones and omits some. The table records about 150,000 clones, about 78% of them present only once. With no exception, relapse followed autologous stem cell transplantation in all patients, and brentuximab vedotin exposure varied. Source: peripheral blood mononuclear cells (PBMCs), taken before the second cycle of nivolumab. The origin of the receptors is a human donor with classical Hodgkin lymphoma.

The chain uses TRBV5-5 and TRBJ1-6; D remains ambiguous. Trimming removed 0 bases at V and 3 bases at J, with 13 bases between. The germline CDR1 and CDR2 sequences are SGHKS and YYEKEE (reference sequence). The CDR3 totals 17 residues. The chain's CDR3 is CASSLVPGLGYNSPLHF. The DNA of the CDR3 is TGTGCCAGCAGCTTGGTGCCGGGGTTGGGCTATAATTCACCCCTCCACTTT.

CDR3: CSVGQGESYGYTF. The CDR3 DNA reads TGCAGCGTGGGACAGGGGGAGTCCTATGGCTACACCTTC. The chain recombines TRBV29-1 with TRBJ1-2; 11 bases are a match to TRBD1. The CDR3 contains 13 residues. Per the germline V gene, CDR1 is SQVTM and CDR2 is ANQGSEA. The J segment lost 4 bases and the V segment lost 6 bases, leaving 4 bases of the junction unmatched.

With regard to this clone: Other nucleotide sequences in the sample specify the same CDR3. The genes are TRBV29-1 and TRBJ1-2; 7 bases fit TRBD1. This CDR3 spans 11 amino acids. The V segment lost 6 bases and the J segment 5 bases; nucleotides outside the gene matches: 3. Germline V gene data show CDR1 as SQVTM and CDR2 as ANQGSEA. The CDR3 bases are TGCAGCGTCGGGACAGTTTATGGCTACACCTTC. Translation: CSVGTVYGYTF.

This clone was observed a single time. Given the absence of the conserved phenylalanine or tryptophan at the CDR3 end, a read error is likely. The DNA for the CDR3 is TGCGCCAGCAGCCCCCTGGTGGGGCAGAGCTCCTATAATTCACCCCTCCACCTT. Its protein is CASSPLVGQSSYNSPLHL. The V call is TRBV4-1, the J call TRBJ1-6, with TRBD1 as a possible D gene (5 bases). The germline V and J ends were trimmed by 4 bases and 0 bases, with 16 bases remaining between them. From germline, CDR1 is MGHRA and CDR2 YSYEKL. CDR3 size: 18 residues.

J is TRBJ1-3 and V is TRBV13, with TRBD1 identical over 8 bases. CDR1 and CDR2 from the germline V gene are PRHDT and FYEKMQ (reference sequence). V gave up 0 bases and J gave up 1 base; unmatched junction bases: 5. The length of the CDR3 is 17 residues. The CDR3 region is CASSLGTGGVSGNTIYF. CDR3 bases: TGTGCCAGCAGCTTAGGAACAGGGGGTGTGTCTGGAAACACCATATATTTT.

The chain couples TRBV14 to TRBJ2-1; 10 bases agree with TRBD1. Germline-derived CDR1 and CDR2 are SGHDN and FVKESK. The CDR3 consists of 15 residues. V lost 8 bases, J lost 10 bases, and 14 bases stayed unmatched. CDR3 residues: CASSPPTGGFREQFF. CDR3 bases: TGTGCCAGCTCCCCCCCGACAGGGGGCTTTCGGGAGCAGTTCTTC.

This sequence joins TRBV6-5 and TRBJ1-2; TRBD1 might be the D (5 bases). The V gene's germline CDR1 is MNHEY and CDR2 SVGAGI. Deletions cut 6 bases from V and 8 bases from J, with 19 bases between. The CDR3 loop spans 14 amino acids. CDR3 in amino acids: CASSSGGEGRGYTF. The CDR3 DNA sequence: TGTGCCAGCAGCTCCGGAGGGGAGGGACGAGGCTACACCTTC.

The rearrangement uses TRBV6-1 and TRBJ1-4; D remains ambiguous. The CDR3 loop spans 14 amino acids. The germline CDR1 and CDR2 sequences are MNHNS and SASEGT. Trimming left V 4 bases short and J 8 bases short, with 14 bases between. CDR3 in amino acids: CASSVTEVKEKLFF. The CDR3 nucleotides read TGTGCCAGCAGTGTTACGGAGGTAAAGGAAAAACTGTTTTTT.

The chain joins TRBV5-6 to TRBJ1-1; 7 nucleotides align to TRBD1. The CDR3 is 15 amino acids. Trimming cost V 6 bases and J 0 bases; bases outside gene matches: 8. Germline V gene lookup returns CDR1 SGHDT and CDR2 YYEEEE. Here the CDR3 DNA reads TGTGCCAGCACCACCGGGACAGAACTGAACACTGAAGCTTTCTTT. Translation: CASTTGTELNTEAFF. Full variable domain (rest looked up from reference TRBV5-6 and TRBJ1-1): DAGVTQSPTHLIKTRGQQVTLRCSPKSGHDTVSWYQQALGQGPQFIFQYYEEEERQRGNFPDRFSGHQFPNYSSELNVNALLLGDSALYLCASTTGTELNTEAFFGQGTRLTVV.

This clone was found many times. The V and J genes are TRBV5-8 and TRBJ2-7; D ambiguous. The CDR3 spans 11 residues. The V end lost 6 bases, the J end lost 3 bases, and 7 bases lay between the germline ends. Germline V lookup: CDR1 SGHTS, CDR2 YDEGEE. The CDR3 nucleotides read TGTGCCAGCAAGGAAAGCTACGAGCAGTACTTC. Protein product: CASKESYEQYF. Supplemented by reference TRBV5-8 and TRBJ2-7, the full variable domain reads EAGVTQSPTHLIKTRGQQATLRCSPISGHTSVYWYQQALGLGLQFLLWYDEGEERNRGNFPPRFSGRQFPNYSSELNVNALELEDSALYLCASKESYEQYFGPGTRLTVT.

CDR3 in amino acids: CASSLLGQAIMNTEAFF. The DNA for the CDR3 is TGTGCCAGCAGCTTATTGGGACAGGCTATTATGAACACTGAAGCTTTCTTT. This rearrangement joins TRBV7-3 to TRBJ1-1, with 8 bases aligning to TRBD1. CDR3 size: 17 residues. Trimming cost V 2 bases and J 0 bases; bases outside gene matches: 8. In germline, CDR1 is SGHTA, CDR2 FQGTGA. Variable domain in full (rest from reference TRBV7-3 and TRBJ1-1): GAGVSQTPSNKVTEKGKYVELRCDPISGHTALYWYRQSLGQGPEFLIYFQGTGAADDSGLPNDRFFAVRPEGSVSTLKIQRTERGDSAVYLCASSLLGQAIMNTEAFFGQGTRLTVV.

This clone was seen only once. V and J are TRBV27 and TRBJ2-7; D perhaps matches TRBD1 (6 bases). The CDR3 is 15 amino acids. Germline V lookup: CDR1 MNHEY, CDR2 SMNVEV (reference sequence). V gave up 6 bases and J gave up 5 bases, with 20 bases separating them. The CDR3 sequence is CASRRPGDTRDEQYF. CDR3 in DNA: TGTGCCAGCAGGCGACCCGGGGACACGAGGGACGAGCAGTACTTC.

CDR3 in DNA: TGTGCCAGCAGCTTAGGGGGATCCTCTAGCACAGATACGCAGTATTTT. This codes for CASSLGGSSSTDTQYF. The V gene is TRBV7-9, the J gene TRBJ2-3; D unclear. Germline V gene sequence: CDR1 SEHNR, CDR2 FQNEAQ (reference sequence). Trimming took 1 base from V and 0 from J, leaving 11 bases between them. CDR3 length: 16 amino acids. Full variable domain (remainder filled in from reference TRBV7-9 and TRBJ2-3): DTGVSQNPRHKITKRGQNVTFRCDPISEHNRLYWYRQTLGQGPEFLTYFQNEAQLEKSRLLSDRFSAERPKGSFSTLEIQRTEQGDSAMYLCASSLGGSSSTDTQYFGPGTRLTVL.

The chain combines TRBV5-4 with TRBJ1-4; 9 bases fit TRBD1. Trimming cost V 3 bases and J 5 bases; bases outside gene matches: 8. Germline CDR1 reads SGHNT; CDR2 reads YYREEE (reference sequence). The CDR3 sequence is 16 residues long. The CDR3 region is CASSSTPGTGNEKLFF. CDR3 nucleotides: TGTGCCAGCAGCTCGACCCCCGGGACAGGGAATGAAAAACTGTTTTTT.